The 21 T cell receptor beta chains reported below all come from one sample, sequenced in a study of control samples from healthy donors and cancer patients. Here immunoSEQ multiplex PCR was the method, and the copy in TCRdb shows in-frame clones only, minus some. The table includes around 100,000 clones, about 91% detected once. Material: blood. Every receptor here comes from a woman between 18 and 29 years old in good health.

The rearrangement uses TRBV3-1 (or the pseudogene TRBV3-2) and TRBJ2-7; no definite D call. Trimming cost V 5 bases and J 2 bases, with 7 bases left between them. Germline V gives CDR1 LGHDT, CDR2 YNNKEL (reference sequence). This CDR3 region has 12 residues. As DNA, the CDR3 is TGTGCCAGCAGCTCGTTTCCCTACGAGCAGTACTTC. Protein sequence: CASSSFPYEQYF.

This chain uses TRBV4-1 with TRBJ1-2, with D maybe TRBD1 (5 bases). Looked up from germline, CDR1 is MGHRA and CDR2 is YSYEKL. The ends were cut back, 1 base at V and 4 bases at J, with 7 bases in the middle. The CDR3 loop spans 13 amino acids. The CDR3 reads CASSQGDSYGYTF. As DNA, the CDR3 is TGCGCCAGCAGCCAAGGTGACAGCTATGGCTACACCTTC.

The chain employs TRBV19 and TRBJ1-5, with unresolved D. The V end was cut by 7 bases, the J end by 0 bases, with 10 bases between. The CDR3 is 14 residues long. The germline V gene has CDR1 LNHDA and CDR2 SQIVND (reference sequence). Here the CDR3 reads CASTDGDSNQPQHF. The CDR3 DNA sequence: TGTGCCAGTACCGACGGAGATAGCAATCAGCCCCAGCATTTT.

The chain uses TRBV29-1 and TRBJ2-3; possible D gene TRBD2, 6 bases. The CDR3 loop spans 17 amino acids. Per germline, CDR1 SQVTM and CDR2 ANQGSEA. With 1 base removed from V and 0 bases from J, the gap between germline ends came to 17 bases. The CDR3 is CSVEAAGTFVSTDTQYF. For the CDR3, the DNA is TGCAGCGTTGAAGCGGCGGGGACGTTTGTTAGCACAGATACGCAGTATTTT.

In nucleotides, the CDR3 is TGTGCCAGCAGTTACTCGTTTGCTACGGGCACCGGGGAGCTGTTTTTT. Residues: CASSYSFATGTGELFF. The chain links TRBV6-5 to TRBJ2-2, with no clear D. With 0 bases removed from V and 4 bases from J, the gap between germline ends came to 12 bases. The CDR3 totals 16 residues. Germline V gene data show CDR1 as MNHEY and CDR2 as SVGAGI.

The rearrangement links TRBV14 to TRBJ2-1; D is unresolved. This CDR3 is 13 amino acids long. Germline assignment: CDR1 SGHDN and CDR2 FVKESK. V was shortened by 3 bases and J by 3 bases, with 6 bases between the two germline ends. For the CDR3, the DNA is TGTGCCAGCAGCCAGAACAGCTACAATGAGCAGTTCTTC. It translates to CASSQNSYNEQFF.

The chain carries TRBV27 and TRBJ2-1, with 8 bases identical to TRBD2. CDR3 length: 17 residues. The germline V gene has CDR1 MNHEY and CDR2 SMNVEV (reference sequence). The V gene end was trimmed by 2 bases and the J gene end by 0 bases; junction bases not matched to a gene: 6. CDR3 nucleotides: TGTGCCAGCAGTTTAAGGGGACTAGTGAGCTCCTACAATGAGCAGTTCTTC. It is translated as CASSLRGLVSSYNEQFF.

This clone was recorded once. The CDR3 bases are TGCGCCAGCAGCCAAGATCCCCGGGAGGGCTTCGATGAGCAGTTCTTC. Translation: CASSQDPREGFDEQFF. The genes are TRBV4-3 and TRBJ2-1; 8 bases are a match to TRBD2. Germline loops: CDR1 LGHNA, CDR2 YSLEER. J was trimmed by 8 bases and V by 0 bases; bases with no gene match: 9. This CDR3 is built from 16 residues.

The V and J genes are TRBV20-1 and TRBJ1-1, with D unresolved. Trimming pared 3 bases from V and 5 bases from J, leaving 13 bases between. Germline V gene lookup returns CDR1 DFQATT and CDR2 SNEGSKA (reference sequence). The CDR3 has 13 amino acids. The CDR3 bases are TGCAGTGCTAGTTTAAGGTTTGGTACTGAAGCTTTCTTT. Translating it yields CSASLRFGTEAFF.

The rearrangement uses TRBV19 and TRBJ1-1; D not certain. This CDR3 comprises 15 residues. The V end was cut by 5 bases, the J end by 1 base, with 14 bases between. Germline assignment: CDR1 LNHDA and CDR2 SQIVND (reference sequence). The CDR3 here is CASSHTRTGNTEAFF. The CDR3 bases are TGTGCCAGTAGTCACACTAGGACCGGGAACACTGAAGCTTTCTTT.

V is TRBV6-1 and J is TRBJ1-3; no reliable D call. The CDR3 runs to 16 residues. Trimming removed 2 bases at V and 1 base at J, with 12 bases between. Germline CDR1 is MNHNS and CDR2 is SASEGT. The CDR3 here is CASSEISLRSGNTIYF. CDR3 bases: TGTGCCAGCAGTGAAATCTCCTTGAGGTCTGGAAACACCATATATTTT.

CDR3 sequence: CASSVEASGTTDTQYF. In nucleotides, the CDR3 is TGTGCCAGCAGCGTAGAGGCCAGCGGGACTACAGATACGCAGTATTTT. The chain is built from TRBV9 and TRBJ2-3, with TRBD2 matching 7 bases. V shed 0 bases and J 3 bases; nucleotides not matched to a gene: 7. From germline, CDR1 is SGDLS and CDR2 YYNGEE. The CDR3 has 16 residues.

This chain uses TRBV5-6 with TRBJ2-2, with 12 bases identical to TRBD2. This CDR3 is built from 19 residues. After removal of 5 bases from V and 0 bases from J, the junction contained 11 bases not matched to a gene. The germline CDR1 and CDR2 sequences are SGHDT and YYEEEE. The CDR3 DNA sequence: TGTGCCAGCAGTCTCCGGGCTAGCGGGGGGGACGCGAACACCGGGGAGCTGTTTTTT. This translates into CASSLRASGGDANTGELFF.

The gene calls are TRBV6-5 and TRBJ1-6; 9 bases match TRBD1. This CDR3 has 13 amino acids. V shed 9 bases and J 7 bases; nucleotides not matched to a gene: 4. Germline CDR1 reads MNHEY; CDR2 reads SVGAGI. CDR3 sequence reads: CASAGTGNSPLHF. CDR3 bases: TGTGCCAGTGCCGGGACAGGGAATTCACCCCTCCACTTT.

The chain has TRBV18 and TRBJ2-6, with 16 bases fitting TRBD2. The CDR3 sequence is 21 residues long. Trimming cost V 2 bases and J 0 bases; bases outside gene matches: 7. CDR1 is KGHSH and CDR2 is LQKENI in the germline V gene. The CDR3, as DNA: TGTGCCAGCTCACCATTCGCAGGGACTAGCGGGAGGGCCTCTGGGGCCAACGTCCTGACTTTC. Its protein product is CASSPFAGTSGRASGANVLTF.

The V gene is TRBV24-1, the J gene TRBJ2-3; no definite D call. CDR1 and CDR2 from the germline V gene are KGHDR and SFDVKD. The ends were cut back, 7 bases at V and 1 base at J, with 20 bases in the middle. This CDR3 has 17 residues. In nucleotides, the CDR3 is TGTGCCACCAGCGCTACGCTACCGTACTGGGGCACAGATACGCAGTATTTT. Its protein product is CATSATLPYWGTDTQYF.

J is TRBJ2-5 and V is TRBV5-4, with 7 bases fitting TRBD2. CDR1 SGHNT and CDR2 YYREEE come from the germline V gene (reference sequence). The V segment lost 2 bases and the J segment 2 bases; nucleotides outside the gene matches: 12. The CDR3 consists of 17 residues. The DNA for the CDR3 is TGTGCCAGCAGCTTTCGTGGCGGGGGAGCCGGACAAGAGACCCAGTACTTC. Protein sequence: CASSFRGGGAGQETQYF. Drawing the rest from reference TRBV5-4 and TRBJ2-5, the complete variable domain is ETGVTQSPTHLIKTRGQQVTLRCSSQSGHNTVSWYQQALGQGPQFIFQYYREEENGRGNFPPRFSGLQFPNYSSELNVNALELDDSALYLCASSFRGGGAGQETQYFGPGTRLLVL.

The V and J genes are TRBV2 and TRBJ1-2; 11 nucleotides align to TRBD1. This CDR3 comprises 15 residues. J gave up 8 bases and V 5 bases, and 10 bases lay outside the gene matches. Germline V gives CDR1 SNHLY, CDR2 FYNNEI. CDR3 DNA: TGTGCCAGCAGTTGGGACAGGGGGTCCGCGCGAGGCTACACCTTC. Translated, it gives CASSWDRGSARGYTF.

The chain joins TRBV7-6 to TRBJ2-7; 8 bases agree with TRBD2. V dropped 6 bases and J dropped 1; count of bases not matched to a gene: 5. Per germline, CDR1 SGHVS and CDR2 FNYEAQ. The CDR3 has 14 residues. CDR3 residues: CASSPLAASYEQYF. The CDR3, as DNA: TGTGCCAGCAGTCCACTAGCGGCTTCCTACGAGCAGTACTTC.

This clone was counted between two and nine times. Here the CDR3 DNA reads TGTGCCAGCAGCTTCCTACAGGGGACGAACGAGCAGTACTTC. Translation: CASSFLQGTNEQYF. The gene calls are TRBV13 and TRBJ2-7; 7 bases fit TRBD1. V shed 3 bases, J shed 5 bases, and the junction held 7 bases outside the gene matches. Germline values: CDR1 PRHDT, CDR2 FYEKMQ (reference sequence). The CDR3 has 14 amino acids.

This clone was found once. This sequence joins TRBV7-9 and TRBJ2-2; weak D call: TRBD1 (5 bases). The CDR3 length is 17 residues. The V end lost 5 bases, the J end lost 1 base, and 17 bases lay between the germline ends. Per the germline V gene, CDR1 is SEHNR and CDR2 is FQNEAQ (reference sequence). The CDR3 sequence is CASSPSPAGMNTGELFF. DNA for the CDR3: TGTGCCAGCAGCCCCTCTCCGGCAGGGATGAACACCGGGGAGCTGTTTTTT.